These 9 T cell receptor beta chains originate from one sample sequenced in a study of blood T cell repertoires in COVID-19. Only in-frame clones appear in the TCRdb table, and some are missing; sequencing was by immunoSEQ multiplex PCR. The sample contains about 280,000 clones, approximately 86% of which appear only once. The sample comprised PBMCs or T cells enriched from blood (not recorded which). Source of these receptors: a woman in her 30s who had recovered from COVID-19.

In the case of this clone: Other DNA sequences within the sample encode an identical CDR3. This chain joins TRBV7-9 and TRBJ2-1, with D uncertain. The germline V gene has CDR1 SEHNR and CDR2 FQNEAQ (reference sequence). The V end lost 5 bases, the J end lost 7 bases, and 6 bases lay between the germline ends. The CDR3 has 11 residues. DNA for the CDR3: TGTGCCAGCAGCCCTTATAATGAGCAGTTCTTC. As protein: CASSPYNEQFF.

The genes are TRBV11-3 and TRBJ2-1; TRBD2 agrees at 7 bases. Per the germline V gene, CDR1 is SGHNT and CDR2 is YENEEA. J gave up 4 bases and V 1 base, and 4 bases lay outside the gene matches. The CDR3 is 15 amino acids. CDR3 sequence reads: CASSLAVGGYNEQFF. The CDR3 DNA reads as TGTGCCAGCAGCTTAGCGGTCGGGGGGTACAATGAGCAGTTCTTC.

This chain uses TRBV18 with TRBJ1-1; 9 bases fit TRBD1. Germline V lookup: CDR1 KGHSH, CDR2 LQKENI. The V gene end was trimmed by 0 bases and the J gene end by 1 base; junction bases not matched to a gene: 9. The CDR3 has 18 residues. The CDR3 spells CASSPPNSKGQGNTEAFF. In nucleotides, the CDR3 is TGTGCCAGCTCACCACCCAATTCCAAGGGACAGGGGAACACTGAAGCTTTCTTT.

In this sample, this clone turned up a few times. The chain is built from TRBV7-9 and TRBJ2-1, with 11 bases fitting TRBD1. The CDR3 consists of 14 residues. V shed 4 bases and J 8 bases; nucleotides not matched to a gene: 4. The V gene's germline CDR1 is SEHNR and CDR2 FQNEAQ (reference sequence). Here the CDR3 DNA reads TGTGCCAGCAGCTCCCGGACAGGGGGCGATGAGCAGTTCTTC. It yields the protein CASSSRTGGDEQFF.

The chain joins TRBV2 to TRBJ1-2; TRBD1 aligns across 8 bases. The CDR3 runs 13 residues. CDR1 is SNHLY, CDR2 FYNNEI, per germline. Trimming took 2 bases from V and 8 from J; bases not matched to a gene: 4. The CDR3 nucleotides are TGTGCCAGCAGTGAAACACAGGGGGGAGGCTACACCTTC. It encodes CASSETQGGGYTF.

The gene calls are TRBV5-1 and TRBJ2-7, with 8 positions matching TRBD2. Germline lookup yields CDR1 SGHRS and CDR2 YFSETQ. This CDR3 region has 15 residues. The V and J ends lost 5 bases and 2 bases, in that order; junction bases with no gene match: 9. CDR3 residues: CASSVSGSNAYEQYF. In nucleotides, the CDR3 is TGCGCCAGCAGTGTAAGCGGGAGTAACGCCTACGAGCAGTACTTC.

This chain connects TRBV13 to TRBJ2-5; D possibly corresponds to TRBD1 (5 bases). Germline V CDR1 and CDR2: PRHDT, FYEKMQ (reference sequence). The CDR3 is 15 amino acids. V was shortened by 10 bases and J by 5 bases, with 23 bases between the two germline ends. CDR3 in amino acids: CATSFWGPKKETQYF. The CDR3, as DNA: TGTGCCACCTCTTTCTGGGGCCCGAAAAAGGAGACCCAGTACTTC.

The chain uses TRBV28 and TRBJ1-5; D is perhaps TRBD1 (6 bases). The V and J ends lost 5 bases and 7 bases respectively, with 21 bases between them. The CDR3 is made up of 16 amino acids. CDR1 MDHEN and CDR2 SYDVKM come from the germline V gene. CDR3 protein: CASSAPGQVIAQPQHF. CDR3 nucleotides: TGTGCCAGCAGTGCACCGGGACAAGTTATTGCGCAGCCCCAGCATTTT.

DNA for the CDR3: TGTGCCAGCAGCCAAACCAGCGGACTAGCGATACATACGCAGTATTTT. Amino acid sequence: CASSQTSGLAIHTQYF. The chain uses TRBV4-2 and TRBJ2-3; TRBD2 matches at 9 bases. V trimming: 2 bases; J trimming: 7 bases; junction bases outside the gene matches: 10. The CDR3 consists of 16 residues. The germline CDR1 and CDR2 sequences are LGHNA and YNFKEQ.